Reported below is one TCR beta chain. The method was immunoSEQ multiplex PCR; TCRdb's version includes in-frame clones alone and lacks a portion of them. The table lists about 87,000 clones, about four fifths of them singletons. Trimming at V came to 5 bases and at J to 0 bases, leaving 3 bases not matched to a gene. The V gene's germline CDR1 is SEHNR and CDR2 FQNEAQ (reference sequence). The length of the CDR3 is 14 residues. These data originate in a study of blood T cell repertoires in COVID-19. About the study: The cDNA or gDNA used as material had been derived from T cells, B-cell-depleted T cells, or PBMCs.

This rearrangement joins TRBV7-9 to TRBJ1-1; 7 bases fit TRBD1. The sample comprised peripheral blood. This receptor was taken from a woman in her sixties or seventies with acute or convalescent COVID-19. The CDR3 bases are TGTGCCAGCAGCCGCAGGGGGGTGAACACTGAAGCTTTCTTT. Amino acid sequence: CASSRRGVNTEAFF.